A selection of T cell receptor beta chains follows, all from one sample in a study of T cells expressing NK-cell markers. TCRdb reprocessed the 5' RACE reads and keeps a single row for each CDR3 protein, giving no DNA. This sample's table has about 390,000 distinct CDR3 sequences. The specimen sequenced was blood T cells: a sorted CD56 or NKG2C T cell subset, CD4+ or CD8+ T cells, or bulk PBMC T cells (not recorded which). The receptors were sampled from a woman between 45 and 60 years old in good health. The CDR3 runs from the conserved cysteine through the conserved F or W. Each record gives: V gene, J gene, CDR3 protein.

TRBV12-3/TRBV12-4	TRBJ2-2	CASSRTSTGELFF
TRBV9	TRBJ1-2	CASSVDGSLNYGYTF
TRBV15	TRBJ2-2	CATRGRTSNTGELFF
TRBV12-3/TRBV12-4	TRBJ2-1	CASSSPGGEQFF
TRBV27	TRBJ2-7	CASSPRGASGQYF
TRBV12-3/TRBV12-4	TRBJ2-3	CASSYSPMGGNTDTQYF
TRBV5-5	TRBJ1-5	CASSPLGQGGNQPQHF
TRBV2	TRBJ2-1	CARRKRDPEQFF
TRBV5-1	TRBJ2-2	CASSLRPIPINTGELFF
TRBV4-2	TRBJ2-1	CASSQDRGINEQFF
TRBV7-8	TRBJ1-5	CASSPWFSGARQPQHF
TRBV20-1	TRBJ2-3	CSADPGQGGSDTQYF
TRBV29-1	TRBJ1-1	CSVPTPPSTEAFF
TRBV10-3	TRBJ2-2	CAISASTGVSTGELFF
TRBV18	TRBJ2-7	CASSLSPGQGLSHEQYF
TRBV7-2	TRBJ1-4	CASSPSGALNGEKLFF
TRBV6-5	TRBJ2-3	CASTLLAGLDTQYF
TRBV3-1	TRBJ1-6	CASRGRVGSPLHF
TRBV5-5	TRBJ2-4	CASSLRQGRNIQYF
TRBV29-1	TRBJ1-1	CSARHPNTEAFF
TRBV12-3/TRBV12-4	TRBJ2-7	CASKGLSHEQYF
TRBV30	TRBJ1-4	CAWSVFRNDNEKLFF